This T cell receptor beta chain was retrieved from a study of blood T cell repertoires in COVID-19. Study at large: Sample material is recorded as cDNA or gDNA derived from T cells, B-cell-depleted T cells, or PBMCs.

The CDR3 runs to 16 residues. The V gene's germline CDR1 is KGHDR and CDR2 SFDVKD. Between the trimmed V and J ends, which lost 3 bases and 5 bases, there was a span of 18 bases. Sequencing used immunoSEQ multiplex PCR; TCRdb keeps in-frame clones, though not all of them. The sample lists around 220,000 clones, approximately 91% occurring once. The sample comprised peripheral blood. The receptor's source is a woman between 40 and 55 years old who had recovered from COVID-19. The J gene is TRBJ2-5, the V gene TRBV24-1; D is perhaps TRBD2 (5 bases). The CDR3 nucleotides read TGTGCCACCAGTGATCCTCCGGGATTACCCTCGGAGACCCAGTACTTC. This codes for CATSDPPGLPSETQYF.